Sequencing of this T cell receptor (beta chain) was carried out in a study of CD8 T cells in ankylosing spondylitis. Using quantitative 5'-RACE with molecular barcodes, the authors made TCR beta libraries. MiXCR, applied by TCRdb to the 5' RACE reads, yields one record per CDR3 protein. The sample has about 220,000 distinct CDR3 sequences, about a quarter seen once. This CDR3 contains 16 residues. The V and J ends lost 6 bases and 6 bases, in that order; junction bases with no gene match: 13. Only a few counts were recorded for this clonotype. The TCR comes from a male donor with ankylosing spondylitis or in good health (not recorded which). J is TRBJ2-2 and V is TRBV12-3 or TRBV12-4; 7 positions match TRBD1. The sequencing input was blood, either unsorted or a sorted T cell fraction (not recorded which). In DNA form, the CDR3 reads TGTGCCAGCAGGGCCGACAGGGTCTTAACAGCCGGGGAGCTGTTTTTT. It codes for CASRADRVLTAGELFF.